A selection of T cell receptor beta chains follows, all from one sample in a study of post-analysis software for immune sequencing data. From the PCR reads, TCRdb called clonotypes with MiXCR, one entry per CDR3 protein. The sample holds roughly 670,000 distinct CDR3 sequences; 59% are singletons and the top ten take over 9%. The sequenced sample was blood. The origin of the receptors is a girl aged 2-15 years with multiple sclerosis. Both conserved end residues are part of each CDR3. Fields, in order: clone size, J gene, V gene, D gene, CDR3 DNA, CDR3 protein. The D gene is left open where the match is weak. Size is stated for part of the rows, as once, few or many counts, or as a class when the clone is expanded.

>-|TRBJ2-1|TRBV11-3|-
TGTGCCAGCAGCCAAGATCTAGGGCTTGGGAATGGGCAGTTCTTC
CASSQDLGLGNGQFF
>-|TRBJ2-7|TRBV11-2|TRBD2
TGTGCCAGCACCCACACGGGACTAACTCTTTACGAGCAGTACTTC
CASTHTGLTLYEQYF
>-|TRBJ2-7|TRBV29-1|TRBD1
TGCAGCGTCCCTGGGACAGGGACCTACGAGCAGTACTTC
CSVPGTGTYEQYF
>-|TRBJ2-1|TRBV5-1|TRBD1
TGCGCCAGCAGCTTGTGGTTGACAGGGTCGTCGAATGAGCAGTTCTTC
CASSLWLTGSSNEQFF
>-|TRBJ2-5|TRBV20-1|TRBD1
TGCAGTGCCGAGGACAGGTGGGAGACCCAGTACTTC
CSAEDRWETQYF
>once|TRBJ2-7|TRBV5-1|TRBD2
TGCGCCAGCAGCTTGGAGGGCGGGGGAGAGCAGTACTTC
CASSLEGGGEQYF
>-|TRBJ2-1|TRBV4-3|TRBD1
TGCGCCAGCAGCCAAGACAGGGGGCCCGGGGTGTTTTATGAGCAGTTCTTC
CASSQDRGPGVFYEQFF
>few|TRBJ2-1|TRBV4-3|-
TGCGCCAGCAGCCTCATCGACGGGAGGGGGCGCAGGTTCGATGAGCAGTTCTTC
CASSLIDGRGRRFDEQFF
>-|TRBJ2-1|TRBV20-1|-
TGCAGTGCTAGGAAGAGGGCCGGGGGAACTTACAATGAGCAGTTCTTC
CSARKRAGGTYNEQFF
>-|TRBJ2-2|TRBV6-4|TRBD1
TGTGCCAGCAGTCCCGACAGGGGCGGCACCGGGGAGCTGTTTTTT
CASSPDRGGTGELFF
>-|TRBJ2-1|TRBV6-5|TRBD2
TGTGCCAGCAGTTTCCTTCTAGCGGGGGGATATGAGCAGTTCTTC
CASSFLLAGGYEQFF
>-|TRBJ1-1|TRBV18|-
TGTGCCAGCTCACCGTCGACTTCCCTGGACACTGAAGCTTTCTTT
CASSPSTSLDTEAFF
>-|TRBJ1-2|TRBV6-5|-
TGTGCCAGCAGTTACACTGGCCCACGAGTCGGCACTGGCTACACCTTC
CASSYTGPRVGTGYTF
>-|TRBJ1-1|TRBV5-1|TRBD1
TGCGCCAGCAGCTTCGGACAGGGGGCCGGGTGGCCTGAAGCTTTCTTT
CASSFGQGAGWPEAFF
>-|TRBJ1-2|TRBV20-1|-
TGCAGTGCTAGAGATCAGGGCCAGCACTATGGCTACACCTTC
CSARDQGQHYGYTF
>once|TRBJ2-1|TRBV7-2|-
TGTGCCAGCAGCTTGCCGGGGCGCGACGACAGCTCCTACAATGAGCAGTTCTTC
CASSLPGRDDSSYNEQFF
>once|TRBJ2-7|TRBV4-2|-
TGTGCCAGCAGCCAGGCCCAGGGTATCTACGAGCAGTACTTC
CASSQAQGIYEQYF
>few|TRBJ2-6|TRBV7-2|-
TGTGCCAGCAGCTTAGTTGGGGCCAACGTCCTGACTTTC
CASSLVGANVLTF
>-|TRBJ2-3|TRBV7-2|TRBD2
TGTGCCAGCAGCACAACTAGCGGGAAAGATACGCAGTATTTT
CASSTTSGKDTQYF
>-|TRBJ2-3|TRBV5-1|TRBD1
TGCGCCAGCAGCATGGGACAGGGTGATACGCAGTATTTT
CASSMGQGDTQYF